This is a list of T cell receptor beta chains from one sample in a study of T cells in Graves' hyperthyroidism and ophthalmopathy. TCRdb itself ran the multiplex PCR reads through MiXCR, one entry per CDR3 protein. The sample has around 34,000 distinct CDR3 sequences, around 52% seen once. Sequenced input: blood. All receptors come from a woman in her 40s with Graves' ophthalmopathy. CDR3s include the opening cysteine and the closing phenylalanine or tryptophan.

V gene: TRBV29-1
J gene: TRBJ2-5
CDR3 protein: CSYLGWGLAGKETQYF

V gene: TRBV20-1
J gene: TRBJ1-2
CDR3 protein: CSARVPPAYYGHTF

V gene: TRBV5-1
J gene: TRBJ2-1
CDR3 protein: CASSILTGDDEQSF

V gene: TRBV20-1
J gene: TRBJ2-7
CDR3 protein: CSARDFGGGGRYEQYF

V gene: TRBV7-2
J gene: TRBJ2-5
CDR3 protein: CASSAAGTETGQYF

V gene: TRBV29-1
J gene: TRBJ1-2
CDR3 protein: CSGWGQGANYGYTF

V gene: TRBV20-1
J gene: TRBJ2-7
CDR3 protein: CSASIGQAYEQYF

V gene: TRBV19
J gene: TRBJ2-1
CDR3 protein: CASSSQGPREQFF

V gene: TRBV7-9
J gene: TRBJ1-6
CDR3 protein: CASSPAGQSDNSPLHF

V gene: TRBV7-2
J gene: TRBJ2-7
CDR3 protein: CASSTNRDTYEQYF

V gene: TRBV9
J gene: TRBJ2-2
CDR3 protein: CASSVAGGQSGELFF

V gene: TRBV7-2
J gene: TRBJ2-1
CDR3 protein: CASSLVRYRTTNEQFF

V gene: TRBV29-1
J gene: TRBJ1-6
CDR3 protein: CNVEDDPNSPLHF

V gene: TRBV7-8
J gene: TRBJ1-1
CDR3 protein: CASSPLTGDYTEAFF

V gene: TRBV7-3
J gene: TRBJ1-2
CDR3 protein: CASSEGQNYGYTF

V gene: TRBV7-3
J gene: TRBJ1-1
CDR3 protein: CASNPTGNTEAFF

V gene: TRBV12-3/TRBV12-4
J gene: TRBJ2-1
CDR3 protein: CASSELAGINNEQFF

V gene: TRBV20-1
J gene: TRBJ2-5
CDR3 protein: CSARRGLLAGFGETQYF

V gene: TRBV18
J gene: TRBJ1-1
CDR3 protein: CASSRTGVEAFF

V gene: TRBV5-1
J gene: TRBJ1-6
CDR3 protein: CASSRTSGSNSPLHF

V gene: TRBV4-2
J gene: TRBJ1-3
CDR3 protein: CASSQRYQGCAGNTIYF

V gene: TRBV28
J gene: TRBJ2-2
CDR3 protein: CASRGTSGSSTGELFF

V gene: TRBV6-1
J gene: TRBJ2-7
CDR3 protein: CASRLAGGYEQYF

V gene: TRBV19
J gene: TRBJ1-4
CDR3 protein: CASLPAPGATNEKLFF